The source of this T cell receptor (beta chain) is a study of a mutant IDH1 vaccine in newly diagnosed glioma. Study-wide context: Patients arrived already treated with radiotherapy, temozolomide, or both, most having had both.

Time point: baseline, week 1 (first vaccination visit). The treatment: pre-vaccination baseline after standard-of-care therapy. This clone was recorded once. Here immunoSEQ multiplex PCR was the method, and the copy in TCRdb shows in-frame clones only, minus some. The sample yields 50,000 to 65,000 clones, 60% to 85% seen once. The CDR3 has 14 amino acids. CDR1 WSHSY and CDR2 SAAADI come from the germline V gene. Trimming took 8 bases from V and 1 from J; bases not matched to a gene: 6. The material sequenced was PBMCs, taken from a glioma patient treated with radiotherapy, temozolomide or both. The receptor was derived from a woman between 40 and 55 years old with glioma. V is TRBV10-2 and J is TRBJ2-7; TRBD1 matches at 9 bases. CDR3 DNA: TGCGCCAGCGGCTCCGGGACAGGGTCCTACGAGCAGTACTTC. It is translated as CASGSGTGSYEQYF.